The 5 T cell receptor beta chains presented below share a single source sample, sequenced in a study of shared clonotypes between healthy human individuals. Repertoires were generated with immunoSEQ multiplex PCR, while TCRdb's copy carries only in-frame clones and drops some. Among some 2,400,000 clones listed, more than 90% were seen once. The specimen sequenced was naive CD4+ T cells sorted from blood. As to subset: CD45RA+ positively selected. The receptor set was obtained from a man younger than 30 in good health.

This chain's CDR3 is CASSYAVAGPYEQYF. The CDR3 region has the DNA TGTGCCAGCAGTTACGCGGTAGCGGGGCCTTACGAGCAGTACTTC. The chain uses TRBV6-6 and TRBJ2-7; 8 positions match TRBD2. J lost 4 bases, V lost 2 bases, and 7 bases had no gene match. CDR3 length: 15 residues. Germline V gene lookup returns CDR1 MNHNY and CDR2 SVGAGI (reference sequence).

A note on this clone: Other DNA sequences in the sample encode the same CDR3. The rearrangement links TRBV2 to TRBJ1-1; D is perhaps TRBD1 (5 bases). Trimming pared 1 base from V and 4 bases from J, leaving 10 bases between. This CDR3 has 14 residues. CDR1 is SNHLY and CDR2 is FYNNEI in the germline V gene. CDR3 sequence: CASSEEGVGTEAFF. The CDR3 nucleotides read TGTGCCAGCAGTGAAGAAGGGGTTGGCACTGAAGCTTTCTTT.

The chain uses TRBV7-2 and TRBJ2-5; 9 bases match TRBD1. Germline CDR1 SGHTA, CDR2 FQGNSA. The CDR3 loop spans 17 amino acids. J gave up 4 bases and V 3 bases, and 12 bases lay outside the gene matches. As DNA, the CDR3 is TGTGCCAGCAGCTTGGTAGGGACAGGGATAAGTAGAGAGACCCAGTACTTC. Translation gives CASSLVGTGISRETQYF. Drawing the rest from reference TRBV7-2 and TRBJ2-5, the complete variable domain is GAGVSQSPSNKVTEKGKDVELRCDPISGHTALYWYRQSLGQGLEFLIYFQGNSAPDKSGLPSDRFSAERTGGSVSTLTIQRTQQEDSAVYLCASSLVGTGISRETQYFGPGTRLLVL.

The chain is built from TRBV19 and TRBJ1-1, with a tentative D call TRBD1 (5 bases). With 10 bases removed from V and 0 bases from J, the gap between germline ends came to 12 bases. The CDR3 extends over 13 amino acids. In germline, CDR1 is LNHDA, CDR2 SQIVND (reference sequence). CDR3 sequence (DNA): TGTGCCACCAGGGACCTCATGAACACTGAAGCTTTCTTT. Its protein product is CATRDLMNTEAFF.

The V and J genes are TRBV5-4 and TRBJ2-7; 8 positions agree with TRBD1. After removal of 0 bases from V and 3 bases from J, the junction contained 8 bases not matched to a gene. CDR1 SGHNT and CDR2 YYREEE come from the germline V gene (reference sequence). The CDR3 covers 16 residues. The CDR3 DNA reads TGTGCCAGCAGCTTGGGAGGGTTACAGGGGGGCTACGAGCAGTACTTC. Protein sequence: CASSLGGLQGGYEQYF.